This TCR beta chain was captured in a study of T-cell reconstitution after alpha-beta-depleted transplantation in children. The germline V gene has CDR1 SGHNT and CDR2 YYREEE (reference sequence). V lost 1 base and J 0 bases, leaving 20 bases between the germline ends. The CDR3 sequence is 20 residues long. Molecular barcoding with unique molecular identifiers was used for the TCRbeta library. TCRdb reprocessed the PCR reads via MiXCR and lists one record per CDR3 protein. The sample gives 700,000 or so distinct CDR3 sequences, about an eighth of which show up once; 0.79% is in the top ten. Here the sequenced sample was PBMCs, taken before TCRalphabeta/CD19-depleted stem cell transplant. This chain joins TRBV5-4 and TRBJ2-6; the D is unclear. This receptor was identified in a girl aged 2-15 years with congenital amegakaryocytic thrombocytopenia, due to receive a stem cell transplant. CDR3 bases: TGTGCCAGCAGCTTGTACTTCGCGGAGTCGCTTAACTCTGGGGCCAACGTCCTGACTTTC. Protein product: CASSLYFAESLNSGANVLTF.